Detailed here is one TCR beta chain. What it recognizes is unknown. As every portion of the isolated RNA was reverse transcribed, the sequencing read expressed TCRB transcripts. Repertoires were generated with immunoSEQ multiplex PCR, while TCRdb's copy carries only in-frame clones and drops some. Of 150,000 to 200,000 clones in the sample, 63% were seen once. The sample is drawn from a study of beta chain features in type 1 diabetes. On the study more broadly: The patient and healthy donor groups were comparable for age, gender and cell yields. Study outcomes and limitations: Diminished insertions and augmented deletions at VDJ junctions characterized type 1 diabetes patients. Shorter TCRB CDR3s, moderately but significantly so, were found in Type 1 diabetes patients in all four CD4+ subsets. A greater similarity of naive, central memory and Treg TCRB repertoires was seen among patients than among healthy donors.

Cells sorted by CD45RO/CCR7/CD25/CD127/CD95/CD27 comprised CD4+ naive, central memory, regulatory and stem cell-like memory cells. CDR1 is GTSNPN, CDR2 SVGIG, per germline (reference sequence). The V end was cut by 1 base, the J end by 9 bases, with 12 bases between. This CDR3 is built from 12 residues. The chain couples TRBV30 to TRBJ1-2, with D unclear. This receptor was identified in a young man with type 1 diabetes. The specimen sequenced was naive CD4+ T cells from blood. The CDR3 coding sequence is TGTGCCTGGAGTGGTGCCAAAAGGAGCTACACCTTC. Its protein product is CAWSGAKRSYTF.